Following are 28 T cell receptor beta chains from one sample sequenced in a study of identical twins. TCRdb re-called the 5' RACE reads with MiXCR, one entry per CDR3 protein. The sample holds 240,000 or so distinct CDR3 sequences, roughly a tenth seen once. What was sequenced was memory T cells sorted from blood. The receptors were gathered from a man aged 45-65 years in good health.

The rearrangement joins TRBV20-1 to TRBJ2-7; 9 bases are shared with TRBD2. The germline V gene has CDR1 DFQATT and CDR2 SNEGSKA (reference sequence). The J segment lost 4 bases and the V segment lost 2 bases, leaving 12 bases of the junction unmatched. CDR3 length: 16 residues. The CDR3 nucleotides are TGCAGTGCTAGAAACCCCTATAGCGGGAGCACTTACGAGCAGTACTTC. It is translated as CSARNPYSGSTYEQYF.

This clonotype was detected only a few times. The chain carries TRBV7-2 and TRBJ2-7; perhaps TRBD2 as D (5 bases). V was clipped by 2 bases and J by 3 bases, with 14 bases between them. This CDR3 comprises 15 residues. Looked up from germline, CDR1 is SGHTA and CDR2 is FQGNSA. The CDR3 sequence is CASSLRATGIYEQYF. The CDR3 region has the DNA TGTGCCAGCAGCTTAAGGGCGACGGGAATCTACGAGCAGTACTTC.

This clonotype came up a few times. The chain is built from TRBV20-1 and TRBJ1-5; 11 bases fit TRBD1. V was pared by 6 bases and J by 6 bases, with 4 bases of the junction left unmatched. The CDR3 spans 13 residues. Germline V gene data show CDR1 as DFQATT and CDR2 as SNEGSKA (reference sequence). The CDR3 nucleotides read TGCAGTGCCGGACAGGGGGCTAGTCAGCCCCAGCATTTT. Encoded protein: CSAGQGASQPQHF.

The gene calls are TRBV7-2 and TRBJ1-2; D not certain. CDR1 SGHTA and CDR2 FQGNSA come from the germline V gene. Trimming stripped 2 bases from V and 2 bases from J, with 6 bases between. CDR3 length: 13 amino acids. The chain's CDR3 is CASSLTRNYGYTF. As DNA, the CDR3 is TGTGCCAGCAGCTTAACCAGGAACTATGGCTACACCTTC. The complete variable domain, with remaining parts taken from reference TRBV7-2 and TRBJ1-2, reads GAGVSQSPSNKVTEKGKDVELRCDPISGHTALYWYRQSLGQGLEFLIYFQGNSAPDKSGLPSDRFSAERTGGSVSTLTIQRTQQEDSAVYLCASSLTRNYGYTFGSGTRLTVV.

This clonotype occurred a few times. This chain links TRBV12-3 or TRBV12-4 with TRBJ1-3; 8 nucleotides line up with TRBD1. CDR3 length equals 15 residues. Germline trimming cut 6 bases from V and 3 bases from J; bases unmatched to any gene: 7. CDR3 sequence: CASRPDRAFGNTIYF. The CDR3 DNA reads TGTGCCAGCAGGCCGGACAGGGCTTTTGGAAACACCATATATTTT.

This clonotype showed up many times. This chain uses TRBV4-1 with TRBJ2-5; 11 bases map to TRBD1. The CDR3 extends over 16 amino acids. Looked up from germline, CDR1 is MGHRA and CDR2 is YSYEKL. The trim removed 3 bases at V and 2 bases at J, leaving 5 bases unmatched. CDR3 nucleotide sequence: TGCGCCAGCAGCCAGTCCGGGACAGGGGGACAAGAGACCCAGTACTTC. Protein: CASSQSGTGGQETQYF.

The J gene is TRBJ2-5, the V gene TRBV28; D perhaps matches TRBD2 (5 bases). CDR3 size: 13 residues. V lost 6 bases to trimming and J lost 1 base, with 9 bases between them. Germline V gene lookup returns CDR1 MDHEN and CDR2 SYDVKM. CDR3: CASRGGPQETQYF. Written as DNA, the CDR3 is TGTGCCAGCAGAGGAGGTCCCCAAGAGACCCAGTACTTC.

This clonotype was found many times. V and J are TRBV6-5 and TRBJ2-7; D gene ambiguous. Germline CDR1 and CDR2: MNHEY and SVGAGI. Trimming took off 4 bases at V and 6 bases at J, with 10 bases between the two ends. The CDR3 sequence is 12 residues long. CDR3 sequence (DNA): TGTGCCAGCAGTTCCTACCCCCTCGAGCAGTACTTC. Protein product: CASSSYPLEQYF.

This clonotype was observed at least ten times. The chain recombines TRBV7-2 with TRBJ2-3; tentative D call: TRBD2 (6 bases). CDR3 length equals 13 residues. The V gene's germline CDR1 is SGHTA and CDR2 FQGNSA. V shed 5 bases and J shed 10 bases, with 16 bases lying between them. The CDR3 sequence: CASSPSMGLAQYF. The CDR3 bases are TGTGCCAGCAGCCCGTCCATGGGACTGGCGCAGTATTTT.

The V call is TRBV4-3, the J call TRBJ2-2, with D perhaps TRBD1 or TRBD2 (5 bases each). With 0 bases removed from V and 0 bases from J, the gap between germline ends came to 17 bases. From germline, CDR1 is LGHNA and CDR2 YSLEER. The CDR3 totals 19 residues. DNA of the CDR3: TGCGCCAGCAGCCAAGAGAGGGGTACCGAGGGAGCGAACACCGGGGAGCTGTTTTTT. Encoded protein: CASSQERGTEGANTGELFF.

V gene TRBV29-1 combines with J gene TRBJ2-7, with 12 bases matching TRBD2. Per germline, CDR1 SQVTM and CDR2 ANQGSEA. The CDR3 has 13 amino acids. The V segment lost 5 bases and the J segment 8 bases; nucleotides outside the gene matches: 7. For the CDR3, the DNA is TGCAGCGTTAGGACTAGCGGGAATCAACAGCAGTACTTC. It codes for CSVRTSGNQQQYF.

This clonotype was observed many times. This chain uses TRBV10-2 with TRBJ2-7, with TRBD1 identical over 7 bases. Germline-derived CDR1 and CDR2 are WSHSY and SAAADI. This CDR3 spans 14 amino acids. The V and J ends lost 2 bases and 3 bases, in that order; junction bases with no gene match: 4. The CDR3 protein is CASSEGTVLYEQYF. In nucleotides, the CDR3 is TGCGCCAGCAGTGAGGGGACAGTCCTCTACGAGCAGTACTTC.

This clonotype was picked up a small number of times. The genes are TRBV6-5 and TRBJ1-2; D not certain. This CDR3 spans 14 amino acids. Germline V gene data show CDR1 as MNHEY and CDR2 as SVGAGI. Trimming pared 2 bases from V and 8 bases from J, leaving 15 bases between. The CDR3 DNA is TGTGCCAGCAGTTACCTGGCACGTTCGGAGGGCTACACCTTC. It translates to CASSYLARSEGYTF.

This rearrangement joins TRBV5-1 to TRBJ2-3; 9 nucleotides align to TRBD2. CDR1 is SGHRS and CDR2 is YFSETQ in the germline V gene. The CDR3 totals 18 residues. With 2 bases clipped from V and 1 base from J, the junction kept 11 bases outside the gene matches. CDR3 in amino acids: CASSLKGTSSWGTDTQYF. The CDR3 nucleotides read TGCGCCAGCAGCTTAAAGGGGACTAGCAGTTGGGGCACAGATACGCAGTATTTT.

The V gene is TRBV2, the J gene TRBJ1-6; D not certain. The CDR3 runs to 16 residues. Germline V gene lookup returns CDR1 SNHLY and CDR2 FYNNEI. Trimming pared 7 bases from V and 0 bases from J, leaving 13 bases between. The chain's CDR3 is CASTKGMASYNSPLHF. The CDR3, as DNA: TGTGCCAGCACTAAGGGAATGGCCTCCTATAATTCACCCCTCCACTTT.

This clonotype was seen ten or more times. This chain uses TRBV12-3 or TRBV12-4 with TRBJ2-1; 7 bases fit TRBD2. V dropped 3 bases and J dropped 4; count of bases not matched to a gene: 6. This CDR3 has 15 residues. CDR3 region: CASSFSLAEYNEQFF. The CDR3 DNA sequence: TGTGCCAGCAGTTTCTCCCTAGCGGAGTACAATGAGCAGTTCTTC.

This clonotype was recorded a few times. The CDR3 coding sequence is TGCGCCAGCAGCAGCCGGGACAGGGGCTATGGCTACACCTTC. This translates into CASSSRDRGYGYTF. This chain connects TRBV5-1 to TRBJ1-2; 10 nucleotides match TRBD1. CDR1 and CDR2 (germline): SGHRS, YFSETQ. The CDR3 totals 14 residues. After removal of 4 bases from V and 4 bases from J, the junction contained 4 bases not matched to a gene. The full variable domain, completed using reference TRBV5-1 and TRBJ1-2, is KAGVTQTPRYLIKTRGQQVTLSCSPISGHRSVSWYQQTPGQGLQFLFEYFSETQRNKGNFPGRFSGRQFSNSRSEMNVSTLELGDSALYLCASSSRDRGYGYTFGSGTRLTVV.

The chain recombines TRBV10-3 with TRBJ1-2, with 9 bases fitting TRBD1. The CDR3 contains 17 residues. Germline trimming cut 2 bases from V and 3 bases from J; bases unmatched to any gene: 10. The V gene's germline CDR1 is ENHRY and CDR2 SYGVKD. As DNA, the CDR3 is TGTGCCATCAGTGAGGGTTTAACAGGGGGCTCGGACTATGGCTACACCTTC. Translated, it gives CAISEGLTGGSDYGYTF.

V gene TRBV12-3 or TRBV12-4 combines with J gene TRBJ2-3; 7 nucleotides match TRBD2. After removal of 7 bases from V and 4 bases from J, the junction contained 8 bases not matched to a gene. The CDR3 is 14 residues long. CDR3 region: CASTQGGTPDTQYF. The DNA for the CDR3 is TGTGCCAGCACCCAGGGAGGGACCCCAGATACGCAGTATTTT.

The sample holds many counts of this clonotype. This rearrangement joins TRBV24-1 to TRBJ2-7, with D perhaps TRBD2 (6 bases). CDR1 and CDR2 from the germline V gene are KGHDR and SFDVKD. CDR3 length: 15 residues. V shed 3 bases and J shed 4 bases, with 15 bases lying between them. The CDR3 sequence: CATSDLTTRRYEQYF. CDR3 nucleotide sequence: TGTGCCACCAGTGATCTAACGACTAGACGGTACGAGCAGTACTTC.

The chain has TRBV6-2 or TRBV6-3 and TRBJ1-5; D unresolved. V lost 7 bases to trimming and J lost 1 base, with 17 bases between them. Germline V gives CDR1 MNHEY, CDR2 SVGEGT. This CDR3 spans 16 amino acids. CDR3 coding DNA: TGTGCCAGCAAACCCACTTGGGGTACCAGCAATCAGCCCCAGCATTTT. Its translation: CASKPTWGTSNQPQHF.

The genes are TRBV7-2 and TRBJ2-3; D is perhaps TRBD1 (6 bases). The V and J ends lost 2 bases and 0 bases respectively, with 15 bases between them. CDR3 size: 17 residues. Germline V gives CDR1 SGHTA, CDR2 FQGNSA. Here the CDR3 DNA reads TGTGCCAGCAGCTTAAAAGGACAGTTCTCTAGCACAGATACGCAGTATTTT. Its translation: CASSLKGQFSSTDTQYF.

CDR3 sequence: CASTKRVYYGYTF. CDR3 sequence (DNA): TGTGCCAGCACCAAAAGAGTGTACTATGGCTACACCTTC. The chain links TRBV12-3 or TRBV12-4 to TRBJ1-2, with D uncertain. Deletions cut 7 bases from V and 3 bases from J, with 12 bases between. CDR3 size: 13 residues.

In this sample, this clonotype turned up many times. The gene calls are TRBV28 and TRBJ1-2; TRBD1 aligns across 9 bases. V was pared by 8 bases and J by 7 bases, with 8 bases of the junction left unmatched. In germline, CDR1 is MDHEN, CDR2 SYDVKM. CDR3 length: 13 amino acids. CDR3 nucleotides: TGTGCCAGCCGGATTACAGGGGGCGCTGGCTACACCTTC. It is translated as CASRITGGAGYTF.

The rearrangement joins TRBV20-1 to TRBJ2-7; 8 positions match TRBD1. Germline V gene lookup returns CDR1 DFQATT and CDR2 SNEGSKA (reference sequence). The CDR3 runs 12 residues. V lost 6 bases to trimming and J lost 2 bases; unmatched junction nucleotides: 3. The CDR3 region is CSANRGTYEQYF. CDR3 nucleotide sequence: TGCAGTGCAAACAGGGGGACCTACGAGCAGTACTTC.

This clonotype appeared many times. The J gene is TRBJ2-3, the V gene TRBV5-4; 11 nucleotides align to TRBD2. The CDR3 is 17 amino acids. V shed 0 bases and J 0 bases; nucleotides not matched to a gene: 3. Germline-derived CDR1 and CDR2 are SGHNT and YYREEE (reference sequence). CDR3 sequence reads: CASSLDGTSGSTDTQYF. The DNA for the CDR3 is TGTGCCAGCAGCTTGGATGGGACTAGCGGTAGCACAGATACGCAGTATTTT.

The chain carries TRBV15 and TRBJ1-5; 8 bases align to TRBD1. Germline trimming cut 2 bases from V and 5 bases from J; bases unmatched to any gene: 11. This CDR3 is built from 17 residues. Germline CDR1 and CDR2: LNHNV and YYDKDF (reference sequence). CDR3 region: CATSRTDRARDYQPQHF. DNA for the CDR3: TGTGCCACCAGCAGAACGGACAGGGCGAGAGATTATCAGCCCCAGCATTTT.

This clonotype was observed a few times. CDR3 coding DNA: TGTGCCAGCTCACCAAAAGGGACAGGATATGGCTACACCTTC. Translation gives CASSPKGTGYGYTF. The rearrangement joins TRBV18 to TRBJ1-2; 8 positions match TRBD1. The germline V gene encodes CDR1 KGHSH and CDR2 LQKENI. Trimming removed 2 bases from V and 5 bases from J; junction bases left unmatched: 4. The CDR3 runs to 14 residues.